This T cell receptor beta chain is drawn from a study of patients and donors after allogeneic stem cell transplantation. Notes on this clonotype: Possible read error: a much larger clone is one base away.

TCRdb itself ran the RT-PCR reads through MiXCR, one entry per CDR3 protein. The sample lists hundreds of thousands of distinct CDR3 sequences, 15% to 20% occurring once. V shed 8 bases and J shed 4 bases, with 21 bases lying between them. This CDR3 has 16 amino acids. The gene calls are TRBV12-3 or TRBV12-4 and TRBJ1-5; a possible D gene is TRBD1 (6 bases). The TCR sequence derives from a human donor who was either an allogeneic HSCT recipient or a stem cell or donor lymphocyte infusion donor (not recorded which). It is not recorded whose cells these are; they may come from a transplant donor. The sequenced material came from blood, either unsorted or a sorted T cell fraction (not recorded which). CDR3 nucleotide sequence: TGTGCCAGCTGTACCCGATTCGGGACATCGAATCAGCCCCAGCATTTT. It translates to CASCTRFGTSNQPQHF.